This T cell receptor (beta chain) was documented in a study of Graves' ophthalmopathy and Graves' hyperthyroidism. Trimming at V came to 6 bases and at J to 6 bases, leaving 6 bases not matched to a gene. This CDR3 is built from 13 residues. The germline V gene has CDR1 MNHEY and CDR2 SVGAGI. At least ten counts were recorded for this clonotype. Amplification targeted the TCR beta CDR3 regions, with RNA transcripts as the source material. The workflow started with a first-round RT-PCR run with HTBI primers and then moved on to a second-round multiplex PCR. Each CDR3 protein gets one entry after TCRdb re-called the multiplex PCR reads with MiXCR. The sample records 600,000 to 700,000 distinct CDR3 sequences, about 41% being singletons.

The chain is built from TRBV6-5 and TRBJ2-5, with TRBD1 identical over 8 bases. Source material: peripheral blood. The sequence was obtained from an adult man with Graves' ophthalmopathy. This chain's CDR3 is CASRPGQGQTQYF. CDR3 nucleotides: TGTGCCAGCAGACCCGGACAGGGTCAGACCCAGTACTTC.